This TCR beta chain was documented in a study of blood T cell repertoires in COVID-19. The CDR3 is made up of 13 amino acids. In germline, CDR1 is KGHSH, CDR2 LQKENI. The ends were cut back, 5 bases at V and 5 bases at J, with 12 bases in the middle. TCRdb keeps only in-frame clones here, not all; method: immunoSEQ multiplex PCR. Counted here are 150,000 to 180,000 clones, under 85% occurring once; the ten biggest clones make up 0.55% to 0.75%. Sequenced input: peripheral blood. This TCR derives from a man aged 55-75 years with COVID-19, enrolled during active disease. The gene calls are TRBV18 and TRBJ2-5; TRBD2 is a possible D gene (5 bases). The CDR3: CASSSGIGETQYF. The CDR3 region has the DNA TGTGCCAGCTCATCGGGGATCGGGGAGACCCAGTACTTC.